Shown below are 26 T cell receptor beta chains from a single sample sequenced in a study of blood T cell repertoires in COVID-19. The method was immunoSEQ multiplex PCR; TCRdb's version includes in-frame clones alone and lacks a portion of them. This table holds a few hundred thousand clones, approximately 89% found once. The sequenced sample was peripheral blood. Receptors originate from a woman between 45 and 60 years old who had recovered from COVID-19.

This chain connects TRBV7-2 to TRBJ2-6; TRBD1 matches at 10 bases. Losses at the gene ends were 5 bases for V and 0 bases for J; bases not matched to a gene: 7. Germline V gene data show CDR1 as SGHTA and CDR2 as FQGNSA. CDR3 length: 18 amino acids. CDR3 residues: CASSLPGQGSSGANVLTF. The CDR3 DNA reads TGTGCCAGCAGCCTTCCGGGACAGGGGTCCTCTGGGGCCAACGTCCTGACTTTC.

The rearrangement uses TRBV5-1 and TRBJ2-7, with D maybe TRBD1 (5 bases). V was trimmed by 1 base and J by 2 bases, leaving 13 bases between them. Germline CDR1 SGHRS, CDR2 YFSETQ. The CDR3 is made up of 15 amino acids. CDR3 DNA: TGCGCCAGCAGCTTGTACCAGGGCCCTACCTACGAGCAGTACTTC. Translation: CASSLYQGPTYEQYF.

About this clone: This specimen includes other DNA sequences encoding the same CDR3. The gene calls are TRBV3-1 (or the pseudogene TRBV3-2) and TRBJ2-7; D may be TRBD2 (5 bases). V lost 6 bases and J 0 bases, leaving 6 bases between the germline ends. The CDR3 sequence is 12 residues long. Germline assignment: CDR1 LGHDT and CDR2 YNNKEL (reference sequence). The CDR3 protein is CASSRGSYEQYF. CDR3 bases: TGTGCCAGCAGTCGGGGCTCCTACGAGCAGTACTTC.

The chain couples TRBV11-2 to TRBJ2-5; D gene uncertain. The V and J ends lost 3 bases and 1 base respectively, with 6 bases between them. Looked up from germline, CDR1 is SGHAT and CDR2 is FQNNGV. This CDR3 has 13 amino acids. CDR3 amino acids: CASSLGSQETQYF. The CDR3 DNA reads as TGTGCCAGCAGCTTGGGCAGCCAAGAGACCCAGTACTTC.

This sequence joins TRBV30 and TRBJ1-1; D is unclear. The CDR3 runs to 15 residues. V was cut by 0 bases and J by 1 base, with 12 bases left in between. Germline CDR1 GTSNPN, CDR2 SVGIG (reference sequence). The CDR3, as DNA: TGTGCCTGGAGTGTACTGCGAGGGAGGAACACTGAAGCTTTCTTT. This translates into CAWSVLRGRNTEAFF. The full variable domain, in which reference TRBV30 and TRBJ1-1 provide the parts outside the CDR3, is SQTIHQWPATLVQPVGSPLSLECTVEGTSNPNLYWYRQAAGRGLQLLFYSVGIGQISSEVPQNLSASRPQDRQFILSSKKLLLSDSGFYLCAWSVLRGRNTEAFFGQGTRLTVV.

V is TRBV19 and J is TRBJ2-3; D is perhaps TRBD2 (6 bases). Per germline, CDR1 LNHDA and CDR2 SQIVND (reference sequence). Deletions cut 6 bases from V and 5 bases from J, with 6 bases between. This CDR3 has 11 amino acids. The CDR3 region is CASRRGDTQYF. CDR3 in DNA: TGTGCCAGTAGGCGGGGAGATACGCAGTATTTT. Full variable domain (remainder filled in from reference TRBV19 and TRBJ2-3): DGGITQSPKYLFRKEGQNVTLSCEQNLNHDAMYWYRQDPGQGLRLIYYSQIVNDFQKGDIAEGYSVSREKKESFPLTVTSAQKNPTAFYLCASRRGDTQYFGPGTRLTVL.

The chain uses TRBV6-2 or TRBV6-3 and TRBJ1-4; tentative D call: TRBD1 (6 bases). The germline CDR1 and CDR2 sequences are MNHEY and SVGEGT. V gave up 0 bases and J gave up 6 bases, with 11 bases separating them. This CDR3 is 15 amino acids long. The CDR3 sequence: CASSYSDSGHEKLFF. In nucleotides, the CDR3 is TGTGCCAGCAGTTACTCGGACAGTGGGCATGAAAAACTGTTTTTT.

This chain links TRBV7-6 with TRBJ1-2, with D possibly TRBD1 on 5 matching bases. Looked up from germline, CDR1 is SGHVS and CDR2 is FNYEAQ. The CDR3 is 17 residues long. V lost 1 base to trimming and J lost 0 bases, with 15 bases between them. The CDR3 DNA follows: TGTGCCAGCAGCTTAGGCGGGGCGGGCGGAACTAACTATGGCTACACCTTC. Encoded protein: CASSLGGAGGTNYGYTF. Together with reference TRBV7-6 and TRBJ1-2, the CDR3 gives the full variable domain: GAGVSQSPRYKVTKRGQDVALRCDPISGHVSLYWYRQALGQGPEFLTYFNYEAQQDKSGLPNDRFSAERPEGSISTLTIQRTEQRDSAMYRCASSLGGAGGTNYGYTFGSGTRLTVV.

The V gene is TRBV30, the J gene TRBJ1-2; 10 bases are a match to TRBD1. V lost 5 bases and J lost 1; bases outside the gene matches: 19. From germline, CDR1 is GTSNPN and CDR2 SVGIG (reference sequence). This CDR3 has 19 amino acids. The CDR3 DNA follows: TGTGCCTGGTTCGAACTCGTGCCGGGACAGGGGCAGGATAACTATGGCTACACCTTC. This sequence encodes CAWFELVPGQGQDNYGYTF.

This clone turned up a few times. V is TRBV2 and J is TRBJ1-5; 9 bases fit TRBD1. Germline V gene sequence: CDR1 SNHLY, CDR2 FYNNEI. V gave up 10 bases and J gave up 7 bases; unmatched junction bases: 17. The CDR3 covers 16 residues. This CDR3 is CATTGQGEGSGQPQHF. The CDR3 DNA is TGTGCCACCACGGGACAGGGTGAAGGAAGCGGACAGCCCCAGCATTTT.

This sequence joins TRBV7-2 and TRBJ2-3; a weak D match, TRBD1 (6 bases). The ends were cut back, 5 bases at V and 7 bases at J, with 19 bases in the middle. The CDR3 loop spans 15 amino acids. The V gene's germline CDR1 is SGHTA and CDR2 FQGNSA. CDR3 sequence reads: CASSREGTSTYTQYF. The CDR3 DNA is TGTGCCAGCAGCAGAGAAGGGACAAGCACCTATACGCAGTATTTT.

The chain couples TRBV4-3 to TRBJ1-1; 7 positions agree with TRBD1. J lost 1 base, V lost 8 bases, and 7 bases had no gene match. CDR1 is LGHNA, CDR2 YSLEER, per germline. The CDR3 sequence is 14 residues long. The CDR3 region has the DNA TGCGCCAGCGGGTACAGGGGACCGAACACTGAAGCTTTCTTT. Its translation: CASGYRGPNTEAFF.

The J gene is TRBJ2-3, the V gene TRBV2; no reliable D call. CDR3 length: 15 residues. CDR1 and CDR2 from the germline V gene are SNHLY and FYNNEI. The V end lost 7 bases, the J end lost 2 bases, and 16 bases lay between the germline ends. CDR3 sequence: CASIAGLFPTDTQYF. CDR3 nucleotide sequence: TGTGCCAGCATCGCCGGGTTGTTCCCCACAGATACGCAGTATTTT.

The CDR3 is CATSSSQNTEAFF. CDR3 in DNA: TGTGCCACCAGCAGCAGTCAGAACACTGAAGCTTTCTTT. The genes are TRBV15 and TRBJ1-1; D not resolved. Trimming cost V 3 bases and J 1 base, with 6 bases left between them. This CDR3 is built from 13 residues. Germline values: CDR1 LNHNV, CDR2 YYDKDF (reference sequence).

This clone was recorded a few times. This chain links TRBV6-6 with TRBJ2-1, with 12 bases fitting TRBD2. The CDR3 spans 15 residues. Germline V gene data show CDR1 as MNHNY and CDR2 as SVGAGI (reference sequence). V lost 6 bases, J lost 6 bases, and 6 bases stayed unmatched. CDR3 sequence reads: CASSQLAGGGNEQFF. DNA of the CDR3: TGTGCCAGCAGCCAACTAGCGGGGGGTGGCAATGAGCAGTTCTTC.

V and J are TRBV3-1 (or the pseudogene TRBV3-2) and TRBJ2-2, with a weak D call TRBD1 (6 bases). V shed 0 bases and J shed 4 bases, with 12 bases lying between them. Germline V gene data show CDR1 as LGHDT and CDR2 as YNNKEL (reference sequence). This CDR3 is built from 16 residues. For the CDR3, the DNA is TGTGCCAGCAGCCAAGAGGACAGAGAAATCACCGGGGAGCTGTTTTTT. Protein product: CASSQEDREITGELFF.

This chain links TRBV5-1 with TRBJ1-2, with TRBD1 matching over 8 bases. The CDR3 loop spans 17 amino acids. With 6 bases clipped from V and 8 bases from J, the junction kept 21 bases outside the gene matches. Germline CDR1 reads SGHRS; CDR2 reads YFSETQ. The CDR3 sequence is CASTTLPPAAGGLGYTF. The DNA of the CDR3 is TGCGCCAGCACCACCTTACCACCGGCGGCAGGGGGCCTCGGCTACACCTTC.

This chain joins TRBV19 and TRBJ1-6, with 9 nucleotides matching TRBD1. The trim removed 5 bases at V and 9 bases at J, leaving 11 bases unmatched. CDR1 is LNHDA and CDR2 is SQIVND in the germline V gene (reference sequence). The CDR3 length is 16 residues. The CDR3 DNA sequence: TGTGCCAGTAGTGCCCTGACGGGACAGGGCGTTTCACCCCTCCACTTT. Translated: CASSALTGQGVSPLHF.

CDR3 residues: CASSLQGQGAPNTEAFF. CDR3 bases: TGTGCCAGCAGTTTACAAGGACAGGGGGCCCCGAACACTGAAGCTTTCTTT. The chain carries TRBV6-2 or TRBV6-3 and TRBJ1-1, with 11 bases matching TRBD1. The V gene end was trimmed by 4 bases and the J gene end by 1 base; junction bases not matched to a gene: 8. Germline lookup yields CDR1 MNHEY and CDR2 SVGEGT. The length of the CDR3 is 17 residues.

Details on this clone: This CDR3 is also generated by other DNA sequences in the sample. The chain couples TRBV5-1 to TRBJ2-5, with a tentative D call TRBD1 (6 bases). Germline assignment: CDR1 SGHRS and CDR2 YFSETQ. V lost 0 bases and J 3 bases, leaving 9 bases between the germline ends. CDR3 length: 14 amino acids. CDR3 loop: CASSLATGEETQYF. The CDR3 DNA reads TGCGCCAGCAGCTTGGCGACAGGTGAAGAGACCCAGTACTTC.

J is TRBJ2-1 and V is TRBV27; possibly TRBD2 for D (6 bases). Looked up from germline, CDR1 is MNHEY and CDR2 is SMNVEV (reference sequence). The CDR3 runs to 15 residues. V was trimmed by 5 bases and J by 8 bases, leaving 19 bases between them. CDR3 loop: CASSPREWGMDEQFF. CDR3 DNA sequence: TGTGCCAGCAGTCCACGGGAGTGGGGTATGGATGAGCAGTTCTTC.

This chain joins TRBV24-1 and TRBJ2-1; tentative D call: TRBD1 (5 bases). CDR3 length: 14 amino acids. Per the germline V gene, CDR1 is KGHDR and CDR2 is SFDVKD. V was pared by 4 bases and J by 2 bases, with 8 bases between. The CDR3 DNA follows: TGTGCCACCAGTGACGACAGCACCTACAATGAGCAGTTCTTC. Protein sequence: CATSDDSTYNEQFF.

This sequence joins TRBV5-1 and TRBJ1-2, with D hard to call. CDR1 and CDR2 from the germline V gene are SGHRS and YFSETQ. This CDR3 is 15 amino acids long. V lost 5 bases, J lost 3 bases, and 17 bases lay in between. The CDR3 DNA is TGCGCCAGCAGTTACCACCCATCAGCGGACTATGGCTACACCTTC. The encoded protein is CASSYHPSADYGYTF.

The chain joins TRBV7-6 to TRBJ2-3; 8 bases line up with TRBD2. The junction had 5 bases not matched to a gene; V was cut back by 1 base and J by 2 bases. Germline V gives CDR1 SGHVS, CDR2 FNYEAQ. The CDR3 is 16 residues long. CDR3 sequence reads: CASSLVGGRTTDTQYF. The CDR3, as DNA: TGTGCCAGCAGCTTAGTGGGCGGGAGGACCACAGATACGCAGTATTTT.

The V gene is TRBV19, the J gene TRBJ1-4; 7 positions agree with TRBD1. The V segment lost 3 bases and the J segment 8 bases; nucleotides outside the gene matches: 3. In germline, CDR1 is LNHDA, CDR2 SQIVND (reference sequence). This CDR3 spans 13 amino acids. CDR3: CASSMRQGEKLFF. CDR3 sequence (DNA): TGTGCCAGTAGTATGAGACAGGGAGAAAAACTGTTTTTT.

The CDR3: CASSQGAQETQYF. The CDR3 DNA reads TGTGCCAGCAGCCAGGGGGCCCAAGAGACCCAGTACTTC. The V and J genes are TRBV7-3 and TRBJ2-5; 8 bases align to TRBD1. CDR3 length: 13 residues. Germline V gene lookup returns CDR1 SGHTA and CDR2 FQGTGA. After removal of 5 bases from V and 1 base from J, the junction contained 0 bases not matched to a gene.